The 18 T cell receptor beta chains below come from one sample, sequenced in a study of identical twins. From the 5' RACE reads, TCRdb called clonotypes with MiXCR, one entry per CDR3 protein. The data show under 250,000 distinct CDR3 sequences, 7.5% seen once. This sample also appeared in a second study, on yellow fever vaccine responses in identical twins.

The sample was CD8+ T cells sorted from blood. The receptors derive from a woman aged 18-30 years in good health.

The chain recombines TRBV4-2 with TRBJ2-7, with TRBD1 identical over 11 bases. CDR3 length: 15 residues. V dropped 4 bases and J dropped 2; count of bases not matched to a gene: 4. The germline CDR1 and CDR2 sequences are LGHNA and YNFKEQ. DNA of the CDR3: TGTGCCAGCAGCCCCGGGACAGGGGGAACCTACGAGCAGTACGTC. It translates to CASSPGTGGTYEQYV.

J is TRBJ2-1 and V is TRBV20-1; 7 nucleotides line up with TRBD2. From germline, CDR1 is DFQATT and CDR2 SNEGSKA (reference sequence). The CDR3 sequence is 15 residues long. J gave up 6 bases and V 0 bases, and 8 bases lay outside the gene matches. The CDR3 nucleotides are TGCAGTGCTAGAGATGGGTCTCGCGGGAGCAATGAGCAGTTCTTC. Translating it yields CSARDGSRGSNEQFF.

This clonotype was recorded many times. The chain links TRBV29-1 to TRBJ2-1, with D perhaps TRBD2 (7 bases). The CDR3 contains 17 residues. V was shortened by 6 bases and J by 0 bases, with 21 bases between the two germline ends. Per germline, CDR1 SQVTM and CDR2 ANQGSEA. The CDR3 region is CSVDPMGGGYSYNEQFF. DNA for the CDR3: TGCAGCGTGGACCCAATGGGAGGGGGATACTCCTACAATGAGCAGTTCTTC.

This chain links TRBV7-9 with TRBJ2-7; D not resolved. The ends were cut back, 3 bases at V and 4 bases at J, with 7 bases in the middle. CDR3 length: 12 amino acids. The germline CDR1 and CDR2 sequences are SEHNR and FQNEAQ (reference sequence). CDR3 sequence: CASSFAGYEQYV. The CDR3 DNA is TGTGCCAGCAGCTTTGCTGGTTACGAGCAGTACGTC.

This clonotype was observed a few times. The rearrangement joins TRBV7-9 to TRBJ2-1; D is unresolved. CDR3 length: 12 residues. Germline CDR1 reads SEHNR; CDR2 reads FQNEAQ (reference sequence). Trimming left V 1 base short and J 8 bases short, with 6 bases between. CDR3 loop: CASSLELYEQFF. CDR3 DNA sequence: TGTGCCAGCAGCTTAGAACTATATGAGCAGTTCTTC.

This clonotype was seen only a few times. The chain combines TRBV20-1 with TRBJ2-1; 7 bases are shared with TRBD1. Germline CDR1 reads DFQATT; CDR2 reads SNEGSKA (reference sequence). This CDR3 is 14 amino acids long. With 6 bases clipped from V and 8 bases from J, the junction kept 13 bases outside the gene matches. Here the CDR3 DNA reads TGCAGTGCAGGGGAGCAGGGGGTATTCGATGAGCAGTTCTTC. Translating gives CSAGEQGVFDEQFF.

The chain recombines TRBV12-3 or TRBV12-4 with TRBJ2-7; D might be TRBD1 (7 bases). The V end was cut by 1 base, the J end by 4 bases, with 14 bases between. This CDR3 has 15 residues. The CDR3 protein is CASSLGGGTAYEQYV. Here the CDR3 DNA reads TGTGCCAGCAGTTTAGGGGGCGGGACAGCATACGAGCAGTACGTC.

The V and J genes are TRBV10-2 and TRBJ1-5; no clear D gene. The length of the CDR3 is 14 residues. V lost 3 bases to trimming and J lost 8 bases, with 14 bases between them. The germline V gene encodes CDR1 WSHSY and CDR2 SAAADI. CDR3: CASSELAVGEPQHF. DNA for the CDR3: TGCGCCAGCAGTGAACTGGCCGTTGGGGAGCCCCAGCATTTT.

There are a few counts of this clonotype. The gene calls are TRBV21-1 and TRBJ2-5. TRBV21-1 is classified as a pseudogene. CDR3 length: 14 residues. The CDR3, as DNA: TGTGCCAGCCAGGTTTCCTACCTTCAAGAGACCCAGTACTTC. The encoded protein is CASQVSYLQETQYF.

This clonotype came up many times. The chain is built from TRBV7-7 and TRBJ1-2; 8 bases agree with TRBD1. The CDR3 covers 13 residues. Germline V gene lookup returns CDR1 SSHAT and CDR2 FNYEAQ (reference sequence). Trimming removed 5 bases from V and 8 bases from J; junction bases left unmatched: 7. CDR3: CASSGQGRRGYTF. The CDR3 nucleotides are TGTGCCAGCAGCGGACAGGGTCGACGGGGCTACACCTTC.

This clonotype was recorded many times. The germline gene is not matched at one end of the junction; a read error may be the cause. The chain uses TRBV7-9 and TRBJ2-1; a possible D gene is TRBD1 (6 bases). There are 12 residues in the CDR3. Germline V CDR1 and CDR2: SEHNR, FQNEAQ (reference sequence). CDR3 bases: TGTGCCAGCAGTTTAGGACAGAATGAGCAGTTCTTC. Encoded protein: CASSLGQNEQFF. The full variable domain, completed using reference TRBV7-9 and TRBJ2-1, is DTGVSQNPRHKITKRGQNVTFRCDPISEHNRLYWYRQTLGQGPEFLTYFQNEAQLEKSRLLSDRFSAERPKGSFSTLEIQRTEQGDSAMYLCASSLGQNEQFFGPGTRLTVL.

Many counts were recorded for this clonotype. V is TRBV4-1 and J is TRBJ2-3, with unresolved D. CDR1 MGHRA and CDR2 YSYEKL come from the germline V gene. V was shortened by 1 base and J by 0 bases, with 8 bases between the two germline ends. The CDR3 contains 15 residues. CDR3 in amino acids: CASSQAYFSTDTQYF. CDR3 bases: TGCGCCAGCAGCCAAGCGTACTTTAGCACAGATACGCAGTATTTT.

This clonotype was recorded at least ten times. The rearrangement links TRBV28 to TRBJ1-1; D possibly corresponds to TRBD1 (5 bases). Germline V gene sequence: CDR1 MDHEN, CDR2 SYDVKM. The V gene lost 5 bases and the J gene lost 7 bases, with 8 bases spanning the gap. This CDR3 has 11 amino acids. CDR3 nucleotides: TGTGCCAGCAGTAGGGGTTTTGAAGCTTTCTTT. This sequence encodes CASSRGFEAFF.

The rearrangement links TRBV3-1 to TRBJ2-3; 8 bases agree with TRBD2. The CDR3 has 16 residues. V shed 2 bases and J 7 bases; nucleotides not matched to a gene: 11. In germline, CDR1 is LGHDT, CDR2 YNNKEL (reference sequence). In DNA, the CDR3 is TGTGCCAGCAGCCAAACCACGGGACTAGTGATTAATACGCAGTATTTT. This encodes CASSQTTGLVINTQYF.

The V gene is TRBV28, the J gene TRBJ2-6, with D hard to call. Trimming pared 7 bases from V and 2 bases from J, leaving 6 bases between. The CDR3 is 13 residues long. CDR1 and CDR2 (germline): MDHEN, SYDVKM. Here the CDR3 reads CASNDAGANVLTF. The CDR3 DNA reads TGTGCCAGCAATGACGCTGGGGCCAACGTCCTGACTTTC.

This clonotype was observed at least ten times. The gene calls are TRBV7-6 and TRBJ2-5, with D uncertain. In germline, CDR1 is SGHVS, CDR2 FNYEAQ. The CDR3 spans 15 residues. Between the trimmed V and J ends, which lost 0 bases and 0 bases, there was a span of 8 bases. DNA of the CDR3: TGTGCCAGCAGCTTAGCGGCGTCGTACCAAGAGACCCAGTACTTC. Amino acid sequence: CASSLAASYQETQYF.

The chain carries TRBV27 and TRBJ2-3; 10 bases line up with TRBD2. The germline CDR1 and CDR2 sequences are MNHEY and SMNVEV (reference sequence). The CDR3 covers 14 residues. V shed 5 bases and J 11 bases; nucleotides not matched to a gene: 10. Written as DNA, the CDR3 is TGTGCCAGCAGTCTACCCTCTAGCGGGAGAGGGCAGTATTTT. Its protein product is CASSLPSSGRGQYF.

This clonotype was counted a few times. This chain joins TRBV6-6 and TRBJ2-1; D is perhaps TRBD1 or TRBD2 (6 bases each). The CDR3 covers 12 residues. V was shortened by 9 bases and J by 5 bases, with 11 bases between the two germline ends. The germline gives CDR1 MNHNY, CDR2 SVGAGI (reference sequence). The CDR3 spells CASGGQDNEQFF. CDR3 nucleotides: TGTGCCAGTGGGGGGCAGGACAATGAGCAGTTCTTC.